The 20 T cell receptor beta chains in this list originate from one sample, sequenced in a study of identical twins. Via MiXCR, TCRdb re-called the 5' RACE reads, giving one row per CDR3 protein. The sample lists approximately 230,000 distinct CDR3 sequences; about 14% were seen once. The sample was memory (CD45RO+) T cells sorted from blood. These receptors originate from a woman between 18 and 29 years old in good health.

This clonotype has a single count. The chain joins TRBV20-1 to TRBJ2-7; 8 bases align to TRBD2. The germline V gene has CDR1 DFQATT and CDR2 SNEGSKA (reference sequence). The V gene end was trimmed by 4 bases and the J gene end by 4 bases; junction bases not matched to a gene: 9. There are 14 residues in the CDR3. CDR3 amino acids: CSAIYAGGPYEQYF. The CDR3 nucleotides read TGCAGTGCTATTTATGCGGGAGGCCCTTACGAGCAGTACTTC.

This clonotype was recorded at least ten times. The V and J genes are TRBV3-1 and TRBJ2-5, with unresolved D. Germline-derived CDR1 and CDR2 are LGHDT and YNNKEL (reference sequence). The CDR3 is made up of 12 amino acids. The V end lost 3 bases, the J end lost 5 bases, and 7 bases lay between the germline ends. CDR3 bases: TGTGCCAGCAGCCAGCTCGGCGAGACCCAGTACTTC. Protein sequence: CASSQLGETQYF.

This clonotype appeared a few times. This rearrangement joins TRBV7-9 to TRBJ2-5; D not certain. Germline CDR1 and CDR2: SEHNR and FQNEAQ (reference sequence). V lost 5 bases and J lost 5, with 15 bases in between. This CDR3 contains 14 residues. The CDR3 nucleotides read TGTGCCAGCAGCCCTGGGCAGCTAATCGAGACCCAGTACTTC. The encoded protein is CASSPGQLIETQYF.

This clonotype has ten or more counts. Here the CDR3 DNA reads TGTGCCAGCAGCGTAGGTACAGTTAACTATGGCTACACCTTC. This translates into CASSVGTVNYGYTF. The chain carries TRBV9 and TRBJ1-2; D unresolved. Germline V gene lookup returns CDR1 SGDLS and CDR2 YYNGEE. The CDR3 length is 14 residues. The V end lost 0 bases, the J end lost 1 base, and 7 bases lay between the germline ends.

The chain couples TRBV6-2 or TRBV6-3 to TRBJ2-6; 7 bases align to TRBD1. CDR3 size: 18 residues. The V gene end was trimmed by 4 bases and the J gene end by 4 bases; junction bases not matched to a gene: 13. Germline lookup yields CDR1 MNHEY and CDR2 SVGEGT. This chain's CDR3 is CASSSPTTGAGGANVLTF. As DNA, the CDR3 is TGTGCCAGCAGTTCACCTACAACAGGGGCCGGGGGGGCCAACGTCCTGACTTTC.

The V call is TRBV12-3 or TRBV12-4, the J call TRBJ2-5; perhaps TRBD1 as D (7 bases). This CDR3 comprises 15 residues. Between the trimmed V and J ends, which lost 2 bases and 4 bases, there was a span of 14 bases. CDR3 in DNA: TGTGCCAGCAGTTTATCGTCGCAGGGGGGAGAGACCCAGTACTTC. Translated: CASSLSSQGGETQYF.

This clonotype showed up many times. The CDR3 is CASSYSGTINSPLHF. In nucleotides, the CDR3 is TGTGCCAGCAGTTACTCCGGGACCATTAATTCACCCCTCCACTTT. V gene TRBV6-5 combines with J gene TRBJ1-6, with D perhaps TRBD1 (5 bases). V was shortened by 0 bases and J by 6 bases, with 9 bases between the two germline ends. Germline CDR1 and CDR2: MNHEY and SVGAGI. This CDR3 region has 15 residues.

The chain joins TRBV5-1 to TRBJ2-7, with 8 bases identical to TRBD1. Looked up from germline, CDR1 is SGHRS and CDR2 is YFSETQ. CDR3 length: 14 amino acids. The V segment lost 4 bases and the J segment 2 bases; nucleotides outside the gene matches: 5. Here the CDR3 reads CASSGGTGTYEQYF. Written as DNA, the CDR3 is TGCGCCAGCAGCGGCGGGACAGGTACCTACGAGCAGTACTTC.

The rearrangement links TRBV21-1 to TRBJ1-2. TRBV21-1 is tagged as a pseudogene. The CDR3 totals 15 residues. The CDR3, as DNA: TGTGCCAGCAGCAAAGACATAAAGGTAAACTATGGCTACACCTTC. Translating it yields CASSKDIKVNYGYTF.

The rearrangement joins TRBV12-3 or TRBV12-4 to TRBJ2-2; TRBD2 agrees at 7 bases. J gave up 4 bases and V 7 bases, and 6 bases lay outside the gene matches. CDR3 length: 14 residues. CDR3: CASMYGEGTGELFF. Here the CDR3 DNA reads TGTGCCAGCATGTATGGGGAGGGCACCGGGGAGCTGTTTTTT.

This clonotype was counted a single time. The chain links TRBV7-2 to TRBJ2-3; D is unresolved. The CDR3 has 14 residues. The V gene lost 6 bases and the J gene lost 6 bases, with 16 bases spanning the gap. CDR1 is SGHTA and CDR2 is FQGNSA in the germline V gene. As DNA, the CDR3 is TGTGCCAGCAGACAAGGACCTTTTGTTGATACGCAGTATTTT. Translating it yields CASRQGPFVDTQYF.

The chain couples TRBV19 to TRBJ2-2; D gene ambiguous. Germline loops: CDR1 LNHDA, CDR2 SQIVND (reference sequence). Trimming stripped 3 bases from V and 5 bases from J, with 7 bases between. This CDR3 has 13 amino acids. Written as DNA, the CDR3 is TGTGCCAGTAGTATTCCCGGGACCGGGGAGCTGTTTTTT. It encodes CASSIPGTGELFF.

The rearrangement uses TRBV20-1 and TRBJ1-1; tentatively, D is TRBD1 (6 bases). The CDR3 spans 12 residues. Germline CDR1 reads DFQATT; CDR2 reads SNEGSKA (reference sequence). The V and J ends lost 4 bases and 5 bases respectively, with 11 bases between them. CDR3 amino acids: CSATPGATEAFF. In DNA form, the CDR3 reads TGCAGTGCTACCCCAGGGGCGACTGAAGCTTTCTTT.

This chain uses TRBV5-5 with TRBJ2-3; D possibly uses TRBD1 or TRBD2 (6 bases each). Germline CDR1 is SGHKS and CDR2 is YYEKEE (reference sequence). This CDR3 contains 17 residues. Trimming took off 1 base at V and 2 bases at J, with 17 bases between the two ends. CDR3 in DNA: TGTGCCAGCAGCTTGAGGCCCCCCGGGGGCCCCACAGATACGCAGTATTTT. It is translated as CASSLRPPGGPTDTQYF.

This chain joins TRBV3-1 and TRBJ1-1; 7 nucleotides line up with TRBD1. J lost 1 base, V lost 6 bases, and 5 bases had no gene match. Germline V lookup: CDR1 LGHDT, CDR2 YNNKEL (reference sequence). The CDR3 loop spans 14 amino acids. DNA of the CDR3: TGTGCCAGCAGAAGCAGGGGGGGGAACACTGAAGCTTTCTTT. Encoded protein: CASRSRGGNTEAFF.

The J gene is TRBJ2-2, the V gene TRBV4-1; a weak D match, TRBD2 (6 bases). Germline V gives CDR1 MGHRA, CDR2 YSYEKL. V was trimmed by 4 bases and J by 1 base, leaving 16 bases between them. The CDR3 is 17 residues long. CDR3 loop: CASSRRAEGLNTGELFF. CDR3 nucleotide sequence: TGCGCCAGCAGCCGTAGGGCAGAGGGACTGAACACCGGGGAGCTGTTTTTT.

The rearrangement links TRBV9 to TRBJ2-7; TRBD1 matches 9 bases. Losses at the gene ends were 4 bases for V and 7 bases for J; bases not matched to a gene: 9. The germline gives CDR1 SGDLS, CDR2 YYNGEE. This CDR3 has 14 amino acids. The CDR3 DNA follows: TGTGCCAGCAGCATTCGACAGGGGGGAAGGGAGCAGTACTTC. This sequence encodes CASSIRQGGREQYF.

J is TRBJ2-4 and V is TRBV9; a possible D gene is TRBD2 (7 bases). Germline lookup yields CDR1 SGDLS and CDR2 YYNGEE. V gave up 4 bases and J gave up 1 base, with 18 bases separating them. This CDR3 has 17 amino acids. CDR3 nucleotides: TGTGCCAGCAGCACAGCGTGGGGGGGGGCGGCCAAAAACATTCAGTACTTC. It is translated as CASSTAWGGAAKNIQYF. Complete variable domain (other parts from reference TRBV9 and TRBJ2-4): DSGVTQTPKHLITATGQRVTLRCSPRSGDLSVYWYQQSLDQGLQFLIQYYNGEERAKGNILERFSAQQFPDLHSELNLSSLELGDSALYFCASSTAWGGAAKNIQYFGAGTRLSVL.

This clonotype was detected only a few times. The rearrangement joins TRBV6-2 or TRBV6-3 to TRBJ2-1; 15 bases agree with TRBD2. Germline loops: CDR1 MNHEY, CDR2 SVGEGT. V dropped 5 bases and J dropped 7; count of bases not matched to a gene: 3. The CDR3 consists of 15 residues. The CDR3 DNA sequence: TGTGCCAGCAGTACCGGGACTAGCGGGAGGAATGAGCAGTTCTTC. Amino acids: CASSTGTSGRNEQFF.

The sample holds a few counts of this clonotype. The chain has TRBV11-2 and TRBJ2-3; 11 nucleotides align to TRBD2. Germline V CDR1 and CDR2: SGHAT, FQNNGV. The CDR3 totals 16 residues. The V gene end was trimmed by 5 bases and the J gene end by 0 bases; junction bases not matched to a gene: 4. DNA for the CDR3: TGTGCCAGCAGCCCGCGACTAGCGGGGAGCACAGATACGCAGTATTTT. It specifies CASSPRLAGSTDTQYF. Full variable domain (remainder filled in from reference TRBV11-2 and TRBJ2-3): EAGVAQSPRYKIIEKRQSVAFWCNPISGHATLYWYQQILGQGPKLLIQFQNNGVVDDSQLPKDRFSAERLKGVDSTLKIQPAKLEDSAVYLCASSPRLAGSTDTQYFGPGTRLTVL.